Listed below are T cell receptor beta chains from one sample, sequenced in a study of monozygotic twins with inflammatory bowel disease. TCRdb reprocessed the 5' RACE reads, with one entry per CDR3 protein and no DNA. This repertoire includes about 99,000 distinct CDR3 sequences. The sample taken for sequencing was blood. These receptors all come from a human donor with ulcerative colitis or Crohn's disease, or a healthy co-twin of an affected twin (not recorded which). Each CDR3 is given with its conserved first and last residue. Fields, in order: V gene, J gene, CDR3 protein.

TRBV24-1	TRBJ1-5	CATSDHRGGDNQPQHF
TRBV4-2	TRBJ2-1	CASSREGLAGGQFYNEQFF
TRBV28	TRBJ2-1	CVASGDRVYNEQFF
TRBV9	TRBJ2-1	CASSVGAHEQFF
TRBV7-2	TRBJ2-1	CASSWGGAINEQFF
TRBV5-1	TRBJ2-7	CASSLAVGSVSYEQYF
TRBV5-1	TRBJ1-2	CASSLSGTEFYGYTF
TRBV7-9	TRBJ2-3	CASSHPPLRVGTDTQYF
TRBV27	TRBJ2-2	CASSIRTGLRSGELFF
TRBV9	TRBJ2-1	CASSVDGASYNEQFF
TRBV20-1	TRBJ1-1	CSASKGGSTEAFF
TRBV6-1	TRBJ2-2	CASIKRLEGRGELFF
TRBV12-3/TRBV12-4	TRBJ2-2	CASSPRGRRSTGELFF
TRBV12-3/TRBV12-4	TRBJ2-7	CASSLGQGPYEQYF
TRBV3-1	TRBJ2-5	CASSQVGGLADQETQYF